One and the same sample provided the 15 T cell receptor beta chains below, sequenced in a study of blood T cell repertoires in COVID-19. The repertoire was sequenced with immunoSEQ multiplex PCR; TCRdb's copy has only in-frame clones and lacks some. The profile covers 220,000 or so clones, with approximately 82% appearing a single time and 1.5% to 2% taken by the ten largest. Specimen: peripheral blood. The receptors originated from a woman of 80 years or more with acute or convalescent COVID-19.

This chain joins TRBV2 and TRBJ1-3; D is unclear. This CDR3 is 14 amino acids long. V was cut by 9 bases and J by 0 bases, with 12 bases left in between. CDR1 is SNHLY, CDR2 FYNNEI, per germline. The DNA for the CDR3 is TGTGCCAGGGGTCGGGATCTCTCTGGAAACACCATATATTTT. Its protein product is CARGRDLSGNTIYF.

The V gene is TRBV6-5, the J gene TRBJ2-7, with 10 nucleotides matching TRBD2. Germline CDR1 reads MNHEY; CDR2 reads SVGAGI. CDR3 size: 15 residues. V dropped 7 bases and J dropped 5; count of bases not matched to a gene: 11. CDR3 in amino acids: CASTLTGLAGDEQYF. CDR3 sequence (DNA): TGTGCCAGCACCCTTACAGGCCTAGCGGGAGACGAGCAGTACTTC.

Concerning this clone: The same CDR3 is also encoded by other DNA sequences in this sample. The rearrangement joins TRBV20-1 to TRBJ2-5; 10 bases agree with TRBD2. The CDR3 sequence is 15 residues long. V gave up 3 bases and J gave up 4 bases; unmatched junction bases: 8. The germline gives CDR1 DFQATT, CDR2 SNEGSKA (reference sequence). The CDR3: CSASRAGGPGETQYF. The CDR3 DNA reads as TGCAGTGCTAGTCGAGCGGGAGGGCCGGGAGAGACCCAGTACTTC.

The J gene is TRBJ2-2, the V gene TRBV5-1; 12 nucleotides match TRBD2. CDR1 SGHRS and CDR2 YFSETQ come from the germline V gene. The CDR3 is 16 residues long. V dropped 4 bases and J dropped 3; count of bases not matched to a gene: 4. The CDR3, as DNA: TGCGCCAGCAGCGGTAGACTAGCGGGAGACACCGGGGAGCTGTTTTTT. This encodes CASSGRLAGDTGELFF.

With respect to this clone: Other DNA variants within this sample encode the same CDR3. The chain is built from TRBV7-2 and TRBJ1-6; TRBD1 is a possible D gene (6 bases). The CDR3 is made up of 14 amino acids. The germline V gene encodes CDR1 SGHTA and CDR2 FQGNSA. V lost 5 bases to trimming and J lost 7 bases, with 12 bases between them. The CDR3, as DNA: TGTGCCAGCAGCCAGGGGACCGCGAATTCACCCCTCCACTTT. Encoded protein: CASSQGTANSPLHF.

The chain couples TRBV3-1 (or the pseudogene TRBV3-2) to TRBJ1-1; D gene unclear. CDR1 and CDR2 (germline): LGHDT, YNNKEL (reference sequence). The CDR3 sequence is 14 residues long. V lost 1 base and J 1 base, leaving 7 bases between the germline ends. The CDR3 spells CASSQGIWNTEAFF. The CDR3 nucleotides are TGTGCCAGCAGCCAAGGTATTTGGAACACTGAAGCTTTCTTT.

The rearrangement links TRBV7-9 to TRBJ2-6; perhaps TRBD1 as D (6 bases). The V gene lost 5 bases and the J gene lost 0 bases, with 14 bases spanning the gap. The CDR3 loop spans 17 amino acids. Germline assignment: CDR1 SEHNR and CDR2 FQNEAQ (reference sequence). The CDR3 DNA reads TGTGCCAGCAGCCTCGGACAGCCAGCCTCTGGGGCCAACGTCCTGACTTTC. This encodes CASSLGQPASGANVLTF.

The gene calls are TRBV7-2 and TRBJ2-7, with D perhaps matching TRBD1 (7 bases). This CDR3 region has 14 residues. CDR1 and CDR2 from the germline V gene are SGHTA and FQGNSA. V lost 3 bases and J 7 bases, leaving 16 bases between the germline ends. CDR3 nucleotide sequence: TGTGCCAGCAGCTTGTGGGAGACAGGGAGGGAGCAGTACTTC. Its protein product is CASSLWETGREQYF.

This sequence joins TRBV5-4 and TRBJ1-4, with TRBD1 identical over 7 bases. V shed 2 bases, J shed 4 bases, and the junction held 2 bases outside the gene matches. CDR3 size: 14 residues. Germline V gene data show CDR1 as SGHNT and CDR2 as YYREEE (reference sequence). CDR3 sequence (DNA): TGTGCCAGCAGCTTAGGGACAGATAATGAAAAACTGTTTTTT. This codes for CASSLGTDNEKLFF.

The chain joins TRBV3-1 (or the pseudogene TRBV3-2) to TRBJ2-7; D perhaps matches TRBD2 (6 bases). The germline V gene encodes CDR1 LGHDT and CDR2 YNNKEL (reference sequence). V was pared by 0 bases and J by 3 bases, with 12 bases between. This CDR3 spans 15 amino acids. The CDR3 region is CASSQDTSSYYEQYF. The DNA for the CDR3 is TGTGCCAGCAGCCAAGATACTAGCAGTTACTACGAGCAGTACTTC.

CDR3 sequence reads: CASSYSVADRGLGTEAFF. CDR3 DNA: TGTGCCAGCAGTTACTCGGTTGCGGACAGGGGCTTGGGCACTGAAGCTTTCTTT. The chain has TRBV6-2 or TRBV6-3 and TRBJ1-1, with 9 bases identical to TRBD1. Trimming took 0 bases from V and 4 from J; bases not matched to a gene: 12. CDR3 length: 18 residues. In germline, CDR1 is MNHEY, CDR2 SVGEGT.

The CDR3 region has the DNA TGTGCCAGCAGCACCACTGGACAGGGGAACTATGGCTACACCTTC. Its translation is CASSTTGQGNYGYTF. The rearrangement joins TRBV9 to TRBJ1-2, with 9 nucleotides matching TRBD1. This CDR3 is built from 15 residues. Germline assignment: CDR1 SGDLS and CDR2 YYNGEE. Trimming cost V 4 bases and J 2 bases; bases outside gene matches: 6.

This sequence joins TRBV24-1 and TRBJ2-1; 7 nucleotides align to TRBD1. The CDR3 has 17 amino acids. V lost 2 bases to trimming and J lost 0 bases; unmatched junction nucleotides: 6. Germline CDR1 and CDR2: KGHDR and SFDVKD. The CDR3 reads CATSDSRTGGSYNEQFF. CDR3 in DNA: TGTGCCACCAGTGATTCTAGGACAGGCGGCTCCTACAATGAGCAGTTCTTC.

The rearrangement links TRBV2 to TRBJ2-1; 9 nucleotides align to TRBD2. The CDR3 extends over 16 amino acids. V shed 7 bases, J shed 4 bases, and the junction held 11 bases outside the gene matches. CDR1 and CDR2 (germline): SNHLY, FYNNEI. The CDR3 nucleotides are TGTGCCAGCAAGGGTAGCGGGAGTTTCGGGTACAATGAGCAGTTCTTC. Protein: CASKGSGSFGYNEQFF. The entire variable domain, with the rest obtained from reference TRBV2 and TRBJ2-1, is as follows: EPEVTQTPSHQVTQMGQEVILRCVPISNHLYFYWYRQILGQKVEFLVSFYNNEISEKSEIFDDQFSVERPDGSNFTLKIRSTKLEDSAMYFCASKGSGSFGYNEQFFGPGTRLTVL.

The J gene is TRBJ1-5, the V gene TRBV28; 8 bases are shared with TRBD1. Germline V CDR1 and CDR2: MDHEN, SYDVKM. J lost 0 bases, V lost 6 bases, and 4 bases had no gene match. This CDR3 is built from 15 residues. Here the CDR3 reads CASSDRGYSNQPQHF. For the CDR3, the DNA is TGTGCCAGCAGCGACAGGGGTTATAGCAATCAGCCCCAGCATTTT.